This TCR beta chain was retrieved from a study of beta chain features in type 1 diabetes. Study-level points and caveats: TCRB CDR3 length was moderately but significantly reduced in all four CD4+ subsets of Type 1 diabetes patients.

Expressed TCRB transcripts were sequenced after all isolated RNA was converted to cDNA. The protocol was immunoSEQ multiplex PCR, while the TCRdb copy is restricted to in-frame clones and leaves out a portion. The sample carries a few hundred thousand clones, 10% to 15% recorded once. This clone came up a few times. Its cognate antigen is unknown. The V segment lost 1 base and the J segment 6 bases; nucleotides outside the gene matches: 10. This CDR3 is built from 16 residues. The germline V gene has CDR1 LGHNA and CDR2 YSLEER. The chain uses TRBV4-3 and TRBJ2-7, with 9 bases fitting TRBD1. Material: naive CD4+ T cells from blood. The clonotype was recovered from a young woman with type 1 diabetes. Here the CDR3 reads CASSQATDRGKSEQYF. CDR3 coding DNA: TGCGCCAGCAGCCAAGCCACCGACAGGGGGAAGAGCGAGCAGTACTTC.